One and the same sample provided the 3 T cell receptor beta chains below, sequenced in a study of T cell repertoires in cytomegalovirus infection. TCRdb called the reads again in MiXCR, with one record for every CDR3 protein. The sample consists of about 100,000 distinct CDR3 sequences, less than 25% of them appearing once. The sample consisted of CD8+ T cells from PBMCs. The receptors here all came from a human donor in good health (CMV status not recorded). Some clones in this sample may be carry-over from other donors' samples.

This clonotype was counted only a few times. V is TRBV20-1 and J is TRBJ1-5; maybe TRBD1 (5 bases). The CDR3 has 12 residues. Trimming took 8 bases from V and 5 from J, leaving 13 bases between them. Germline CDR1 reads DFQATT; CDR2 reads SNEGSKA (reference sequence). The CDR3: CSSKKGYQPQHF. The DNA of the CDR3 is TGCAGTTCAAAGAAGGGGTATCAGCCCCAGCATTTT.

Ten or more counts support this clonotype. The CDR3 sequence is CASSRTDTQYF. Written as DNA, the CDR3 is TGTGCCAGCAGCCGCACAGATACGCAGTATTTT. V and J are TRBV12-3 or TRBV12-4 and TRBJ2-3; D ambiguous. Trimming pared 6 bases from V and 1 base from J, leaving 2 bases between. The CDR3 is 11 residues long.

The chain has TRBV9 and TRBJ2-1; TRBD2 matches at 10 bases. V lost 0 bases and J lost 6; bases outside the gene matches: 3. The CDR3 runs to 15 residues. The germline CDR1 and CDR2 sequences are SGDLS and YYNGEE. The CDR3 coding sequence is TGTGCCAGCAGCGTAGGTAGCGGGGGGTCCAATGAGCAGTTCTTC. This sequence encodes CASSVGSGGSNEQFF.